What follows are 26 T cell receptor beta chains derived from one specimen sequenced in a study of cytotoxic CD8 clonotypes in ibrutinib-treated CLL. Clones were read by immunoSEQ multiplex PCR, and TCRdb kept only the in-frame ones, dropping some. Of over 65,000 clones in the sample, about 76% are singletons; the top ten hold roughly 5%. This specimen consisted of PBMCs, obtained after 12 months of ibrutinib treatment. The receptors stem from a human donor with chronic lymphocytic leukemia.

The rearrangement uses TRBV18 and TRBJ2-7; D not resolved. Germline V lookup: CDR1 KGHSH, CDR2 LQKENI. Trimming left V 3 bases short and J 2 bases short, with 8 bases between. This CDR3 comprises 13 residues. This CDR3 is CASSPAVTYEQYF. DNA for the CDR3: TGTGCCAGCTCACCGGCAGTTACCTACGAGCAGTACTTC. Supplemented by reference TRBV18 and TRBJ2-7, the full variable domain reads NAGVMQNPRHLVRRRGQEARLRCSPMKGHSHVYWYRQLPEEGLKFMVYLQKENIIDESGMPKERFSAEFPKEGPSILRIQQVVRGDSAAYFCASSPAVTYEQYFGPGTRLTVT.

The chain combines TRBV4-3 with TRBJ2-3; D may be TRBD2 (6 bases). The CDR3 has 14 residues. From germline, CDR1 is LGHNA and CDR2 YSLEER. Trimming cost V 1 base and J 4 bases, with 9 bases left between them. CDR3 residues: CASSQGERADTQYF. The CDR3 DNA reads TGCGCCAGCAGCCAAGGGGAGCGGGCAGATACGCAGTATTTT.

CDR3 nucleotide sequence: TGTGCCAGCGGGGATACCGGGACAGGGCCGAGTGGCTACACCTTC. Amino acid sequence: CASGDTGTGPSGYTF. The chain is built from TRBV28 and TRBJ1-2; TRBD1 matches at 9 bases. The germline CDR1 and CDR2 sequences are MDHEN and SYDVKM. V dropped 8 bases and J dropped 7; count of bases not matched to a gene: 14. This CDR3 is built from 15 residues.

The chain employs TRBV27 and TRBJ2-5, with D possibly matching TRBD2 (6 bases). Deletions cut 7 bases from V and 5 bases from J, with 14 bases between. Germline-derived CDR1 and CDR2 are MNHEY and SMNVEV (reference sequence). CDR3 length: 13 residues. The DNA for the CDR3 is TGTGCCAGCAAACCGGGAGTGGGGGAGACCCAGTACTTC. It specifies CASKPGVGETQYF.

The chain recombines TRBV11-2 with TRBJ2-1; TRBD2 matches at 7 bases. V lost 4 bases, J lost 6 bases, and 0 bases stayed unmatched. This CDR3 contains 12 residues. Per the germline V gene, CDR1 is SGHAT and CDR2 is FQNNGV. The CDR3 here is CASSSGGNEQFF. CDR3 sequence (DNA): TGTGCCAGCAGCTCGGGGGGCAATGAGCAGTTCTTC.

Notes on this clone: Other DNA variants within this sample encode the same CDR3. CDR3: CASSPGQGAREQYF. The DNA for the CDR3 is TGTGCCAGCTCACCTGGACAGGGGGCTCGCGAGCAGTACTTC. This sequence joins TRBV18 and TRBJ2-7; 11 bases agree with TRBD1. Germline V CDR1 and CDR2: KGHSH, LQKENI. CDR3 size: 14 residues. The junction had 4 bases not matched to a gene; V was cut back by 3 bases and J by 6 bases.

As DNA, the CDR3 is TGTGCCAGCAGTCCCCCGGGACTAGCTTGGTACGAGCAGTACTTC. This codes for CASSPPGLAWYEQYF. The V gene is TRBV27, the J gene TRBJ2-7; 9 bases fit TRBD2. The CDR3 extends over 15 amino acids. Trimming took 5 bases from V and 4 from J; bases not matched to a gene: 9. Germline loops: CDR1 MNHEY, CDR2 SMNVEV (reference sequence).

In nucleotides, the CDR3 is TGTGCCAGCAGCTTAGGACTAGCGGCTAGCACAGATACGCAGTATTTT. Protein sequence: CASSLGLAASTDTQYF. This sequence joins TRBV11-3 and TRBJ2-3; TRBD2 matches at 9 bases. With 1 base clipped from V and 0 bases from J, the junction kept 2 bases outside the gene matches. Germline CDR1 reads SGHNT; CDR2 reads YENEEA. CDR3 length equals 16 residues.

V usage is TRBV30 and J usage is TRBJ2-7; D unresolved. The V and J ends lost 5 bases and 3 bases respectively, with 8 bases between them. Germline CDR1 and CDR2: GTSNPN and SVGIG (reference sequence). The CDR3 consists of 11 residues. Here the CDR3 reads CAWADGYEQYF. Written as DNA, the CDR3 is TGTGCCTGGGCCGACGGCTACGAGCAGTACTTC.

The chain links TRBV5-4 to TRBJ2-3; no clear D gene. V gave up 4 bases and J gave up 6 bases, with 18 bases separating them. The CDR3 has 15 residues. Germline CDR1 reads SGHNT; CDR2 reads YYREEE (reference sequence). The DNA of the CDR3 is TGTGCCAGCAGCCTGGATCAGTTTCACACGGATACGCAGTATTTT. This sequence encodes CASSLDQFHTDTQYF. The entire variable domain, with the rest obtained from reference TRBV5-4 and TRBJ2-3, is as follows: ETGVTQSPTHLIKTRGQQVTLRCSSQSGHNTVSWYQQALGQGPQFIFQYYREEENGRGNFPPRFSGLQFPNYSSELNVNALELDDSALYLCASSLDQFHTDTQYFGPGTRLTVL.

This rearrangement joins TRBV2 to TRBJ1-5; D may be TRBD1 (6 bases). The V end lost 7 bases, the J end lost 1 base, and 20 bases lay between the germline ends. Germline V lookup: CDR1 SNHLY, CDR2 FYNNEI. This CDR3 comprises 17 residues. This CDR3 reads CASTKGTYIDSNQPQHF. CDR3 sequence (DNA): TGTGCCAGCACCAAAGGGACATACATTGACAGCAATCAGCCCCAGCATTTT. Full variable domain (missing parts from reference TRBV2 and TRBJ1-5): EPEVTQTPSHQVTQMGQEVILRCVPISNHLYFYWYRQILGQKVEFLVSFYNNEISEKSEIFDDQFSVERPDGSNFTLKIRSTKLEDSAMYFCASTKGTYIDSNQPQHFGDGTRLSIL.

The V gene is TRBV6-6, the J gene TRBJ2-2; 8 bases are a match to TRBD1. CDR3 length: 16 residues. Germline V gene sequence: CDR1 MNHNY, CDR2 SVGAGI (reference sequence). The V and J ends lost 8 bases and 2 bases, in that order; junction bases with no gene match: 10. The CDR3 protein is CASGEPDRDNTGELFF. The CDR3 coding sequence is TGTGCCAGCGGAGAACCGGACAGGGACAACACCGGGGAGCTGTTTTTT.

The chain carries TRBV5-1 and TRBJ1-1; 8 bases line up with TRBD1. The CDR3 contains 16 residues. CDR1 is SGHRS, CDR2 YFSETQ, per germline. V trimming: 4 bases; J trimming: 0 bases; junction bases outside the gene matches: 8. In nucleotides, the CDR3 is TGCGCCAGCAGCCGACAGGGGCTAAACATGAACACTGAAGCTTTCTTT. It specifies CASSRQGLNMNTEAFF.

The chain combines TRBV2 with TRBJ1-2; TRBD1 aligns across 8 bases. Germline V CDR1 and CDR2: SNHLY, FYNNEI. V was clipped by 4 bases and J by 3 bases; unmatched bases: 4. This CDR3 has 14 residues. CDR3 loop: CASSALTGDYGYTF. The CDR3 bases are TGTGCCAGCAGTGCGTTGACAGGGGACTATGGCTACACCTTC.

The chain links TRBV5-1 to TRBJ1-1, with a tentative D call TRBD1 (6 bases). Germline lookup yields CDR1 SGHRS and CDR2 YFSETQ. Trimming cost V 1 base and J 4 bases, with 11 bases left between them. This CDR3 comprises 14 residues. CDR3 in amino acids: CASSLTGAGTEAFF. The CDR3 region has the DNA TGCGCCAGCAGCTTGACGGGGGCTGGCACTGAAGCTTTCTTT.

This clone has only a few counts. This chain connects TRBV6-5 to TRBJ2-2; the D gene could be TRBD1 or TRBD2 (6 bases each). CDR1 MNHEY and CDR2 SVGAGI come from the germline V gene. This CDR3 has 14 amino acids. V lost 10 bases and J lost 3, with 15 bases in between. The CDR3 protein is CATKGGRDTGELFF. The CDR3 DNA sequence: TGTGCCACCAAGGGGGGTAGGGACACCGGGGAGCTGTTTTTT.

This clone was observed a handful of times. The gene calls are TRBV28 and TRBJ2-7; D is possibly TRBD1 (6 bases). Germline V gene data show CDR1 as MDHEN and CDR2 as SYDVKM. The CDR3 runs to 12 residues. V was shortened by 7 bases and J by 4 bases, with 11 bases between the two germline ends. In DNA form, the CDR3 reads TGTGCCAGCACCGAACAGGGTTACGAGCAGTACTTC. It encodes CASTEQGYEQYF. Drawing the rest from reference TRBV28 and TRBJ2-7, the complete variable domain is DVKVTQSSRYLVKRTGEKVFLECVQDMDHENMFWYRQDPGLGLRLIYFSYDVKMKEKGDIPEGYSVSREKKERFSLILESASTNQTSMYLCASTEQGYEQYFGPGTRLTVT.

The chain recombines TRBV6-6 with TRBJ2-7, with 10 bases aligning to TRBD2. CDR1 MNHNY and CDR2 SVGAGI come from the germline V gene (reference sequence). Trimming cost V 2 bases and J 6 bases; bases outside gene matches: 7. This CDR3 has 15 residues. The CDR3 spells CASSYPQTSGPEQYF. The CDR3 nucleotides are TGTGCCAGCAGTTACCCCCAGACTAGCGGGCCCGAGCAGTACTTC.

As DNA, the CDR3 is TGTGCCAGCAGCCTAGCCGCCGGGACAAGCTCTGGAAACACCATATATTTT. This sequence encodes CASSLAAGTSSGNTIYF. The chain uses TRBV9 and TRBJ1-3; D perhaps matches TRBD1 (6 bases). V gave up 4 bases and J gave up 0 bases, with 17 bases separating them. CDR3 length: 17 amino acids. Germline CDR1 SGDLS, CDR2 YYNGEE.

CDR3 region: CASSFEGMPGTGELFF. CDR3 nucleotide sequence: TGTGCCAGCAGCTTCGAGGGGATGCCGGGCACCGGGGAGCTGTTTTTT. The chain has TRBV5-6 and TRBJ2-2; D may match TRBD1 or TRBD2 (5 bases each). CDR1 and CDR2 (germline): SGHDT, YYEEEE. The CDR3 is 16 residues long. V gave up 2 bases and J gave up 4 bases, with 15 bases separating them.

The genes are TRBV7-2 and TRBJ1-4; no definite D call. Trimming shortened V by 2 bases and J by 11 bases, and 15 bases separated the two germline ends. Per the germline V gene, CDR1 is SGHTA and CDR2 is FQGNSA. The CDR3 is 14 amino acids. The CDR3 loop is CASSLPAVSRKLFF. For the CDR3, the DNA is TGTGCCAGCAGCTTACCGGCAGTTAGTCGGAAACTGTTTTTT.

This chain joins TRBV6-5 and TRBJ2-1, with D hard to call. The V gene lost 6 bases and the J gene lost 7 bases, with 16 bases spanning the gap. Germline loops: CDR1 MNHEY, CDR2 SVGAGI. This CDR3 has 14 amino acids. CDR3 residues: CASSPRADRNEQFF. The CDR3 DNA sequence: TGTGCCAGCAGCCCCCGGGCAGATAGGAATGAGCAGTTCTTC.

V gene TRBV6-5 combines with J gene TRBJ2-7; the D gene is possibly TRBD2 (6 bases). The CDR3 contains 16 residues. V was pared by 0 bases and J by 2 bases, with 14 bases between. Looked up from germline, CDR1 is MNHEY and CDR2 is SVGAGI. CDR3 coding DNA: TGTGCCAGCAGTTACTCGGCGGCCGGGGGTGCCTACGAGCAGTACTTC. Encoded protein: CASSYSAAGGAYEQYF.

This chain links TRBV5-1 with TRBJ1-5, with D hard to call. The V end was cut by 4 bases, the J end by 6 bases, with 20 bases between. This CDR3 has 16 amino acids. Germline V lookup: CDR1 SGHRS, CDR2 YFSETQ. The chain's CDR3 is CASSPDGQAGGQPQHF. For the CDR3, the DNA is TGCGCCAGCAGCCCCGACGGGCAGGCGGGCGGTCAGCCCCAGCATTTT. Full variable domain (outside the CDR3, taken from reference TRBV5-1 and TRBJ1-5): KAGVTQTPRYLIKTRGQQVTLSCSPISGHRSVSWYQQTPGQGLQFLFEYFSETQRNKGNFPGRFSGRQFSNSRSEMNVSTLELGDSALYLCASSPDGQAGGQPQHFGDGTRLSIL.

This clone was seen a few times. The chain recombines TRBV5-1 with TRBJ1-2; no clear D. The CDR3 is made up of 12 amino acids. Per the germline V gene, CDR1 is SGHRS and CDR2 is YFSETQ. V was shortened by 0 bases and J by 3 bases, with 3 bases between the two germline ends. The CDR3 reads CASSLDHYGYTF. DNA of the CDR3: TGCGCCAGCAGCTTGGACCACTATGGCTACACCTTC.

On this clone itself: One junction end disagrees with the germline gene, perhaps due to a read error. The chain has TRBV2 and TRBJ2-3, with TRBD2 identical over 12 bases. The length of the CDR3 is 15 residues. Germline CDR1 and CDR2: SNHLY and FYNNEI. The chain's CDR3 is CASRGTSGHTGTQYF. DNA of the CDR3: TGTGCCAGCAGGGGGACTAGCGGGCACACAGGTACGCAGTATTTT.